A single sample is the source of the 4 T cell receptor beta chains below, sequenced in a study of T cells in tumors and immune-related adverse events. The repertoire was sequenced with immunoSEQ multiplex PCR; TCRdb's copy has only in-frame clones and lacks some. This table has about 22,000 clones, 85% to 95% appearing once. The source was lymph node tissue, collected from a patient treated with anti-PD-1 therapy. These receptors came from a female donor with metastatic renal cell carcinoma.

The chain joins TRBV6-5 to TRBJ2-1; 9 nucleotides match TRBD2. CDR3 length equals 15 residues. Unmatched junction bases numbered 4, after V lost 3 bases and J lost 4 bases. Germline CDR1 MNHEY, CDR2 SVGAGI. The CDR3 region is CASSYSGRGYNEQFF. CDR3 DNA: TGTGCCAGCAGTTATAGCGGGAGAGGGTACAATGAGCAGTTCTTC.

V gene TRBV28 combines with J gene TRBJ1-3, with D unclear. Trimming removed 5 bases at V and 9 bases at J, with 8 bases between. The CDR3 runs to 11 residues. Germline assignment: CDR1 MDHEN and CDR2 SYDVKM. In DNA form, the CDR3 reads TGTGCCAGCAGTGGCCCATTCACCATATATTTT. Encoded protein: CASSGPFTIYF. Complete variable domain (other parts from reference TRBV28 and TRBJ1-3): DVKVTQSSRYLVKRTGEKVFLECVQDMDHENMFWYRQDPGLGLRLIYFSYDVKMKEKGDIPEGYSVSREKKERFSLILESASTNQTSMYLCASSGPFTIYFGEGSWLTVV.

The V gene is TRBV6-1, the J gene TRBJ2-5; D uncertain. Germline CDR1 is MNHNS and CDR2 is SASEGT. V was pared by 2 bases and J by 3 bases, with 16 bases between. CDR3 length equals 16 residues. Here the CDR3 reads CASSEPLEQWKETQYF. The CDR3 DNA reads as TGTGCCAGCAGTGAACCCCTCGAGCAGTGGAAAGAGACCCAGTACTTC.

The chain recombines TRBV5-6 with TRBJ1-6, with TRBD1 matching 9 bases. With 2 bases clipped from V and 6 bases from J, the junction kept 6 bases outside the gene matches. Germline loops: CDR1 SGHDT, CDR2 YYEEEE. The CDR3 runs to 16 residues. CDR3 nucleotide sequence: TGTGCCAGCAGCTTCGGGACAGGGAGCGGTAATTCACCCCTCCACTTT. Amino acids: CASSFGTGSGNSPLHF.